This is a list of T cell receptor beta chains from one sample in a study of shared clonotypes between healthy human individuals. The method was immunoSEQ multiplex PCR; TCRdb's version includes in-frame clones alone and lacks a portion of them. The table lists 2 million or so clones, approximately 95% of them singletons. The sample comprised naive CD8+ T cells sorted from blood. These receptors were taken from a man aged 18 to 29 in good health. Each CDR3 is given with its conserved first and last residue. A D gene is named only where the DNA matches it firmly. The size of a clone is reported for some rows only, either as once, few or many, or as a class for expanded clones.

. | . | TRBJ1-3 | TRBV19 | CASIGGFLSGNTIYF | TGTGCCAGTATTGGGGGCTTCTTATCTGGAAACACCATATATTTT
. | . | TRBJ2-7 | TRBV2 | CASTSGMAYEQYF | TGTGCCAGCACTTCTGGTATGGCCTACGAGCAGTACTTC
. | . | TRBJ1-1 | TRBV7-6 | CASSLKARQANTEAFF | TGTGCCAGCAGCTTAAAAGCTCGCCAGGCGAACACTGAAGCTTTCTTT
TRBD2 | . | TRBJ2-5 | TRBV5-4 | CASSLHPAGGLETQYF | TGTGCCAGCAGCTTGCATCCAGCGGGGGGGCTAGAGACCCAGTACTTC
. | once | TRBJ2-2 | TRBV19 | CASSIDREGFTGELFF | TGTGCCAGTAGTATAGATCGTGAAGGGTTCACCGGGGAGCTGTTTTTT
. | . | TRBJ1-3 | TRBV2 | CASRYGLNKKGRGNTIYF | TGTGCCAGCAGATACGGCCTAAACAAGAAAGGAAGGGGAAACACCATATATTTT
. | once | TRBJ1-2 | TRBV20-1 | CSAPDLDGYTF | TGCAGTGCTCCCGACTTGGATGGCTACACCTTC
. | . | TRBJ1-1 | TRBV30 | CAWSVGAGGEAFF | TGTGCCTGGAGTGTAGGGGCAGGCGGTGAAGCTTTCTTT
. | . | TRBJ2-2 | TRBV27 | CASSLLGGTGELFF | TGTGCCAGCAGCCTCCTAGGGGGCACCGGGGAGCTGTTTTTT
. | . | TRBJ1-2 | TRBV18 | CASSPPGTVNYGYTF | TGTGCCAGCTCACCACCGGGGACCGTGAACTATGGCTACACCTTC
TRBD1 | . | TRBJ2-2 | TRBV30 | CAWSGDREEDTGELFF | TGTGCCTGGAGCGGAGACAGGGAAGAGGACACCGGGGAGCTGTTTTTT
. | once | TRBJ1-1 | TRBV9 | CASSEHPGPNTEAFF | TGTGCCAGCAGCGAACATCCAGGACCCAACACTGAAGCTTTCTTT
. | . | TRBJ2-7 | TRBV2 | CASSEVGTSYEQYF | TGTGCCAGCAGTGAAGTAGGGACCTCCTACGAGCAGTACTTC
TRBD1 | . | TRBJ2-7 | TRBV4-1 | CASSQRQGAGEQYF | TGCGCCAGCAGCCAGCGACAGGGGGCTGGGGAGCAGTACTTC
. | . | TRBJ2-3 | TRBV27 | CASGRTYTDTQYF | TGTGCCAGCGGTCGGACCTACACAGATACGCAGTATTTT
. | . | TRBJ1-5 | TRBV4-1 | CASSHPGMGQPQHF | TGCGCCAGCAGCCATCCAGGCATGGGCCAGCCCCAGCATTTT
. | . | TRBJ2-3 | TRBV10-3 | CAISAAQGSTDTQYF | TGTGCCATCAGTGCAGCACAGGGTAGCACAGATACGCAGTATTTT
TRBD1 | . | TRBJ2-2 | TRBV27 | CASSSQGSGELFF | TGTGCCAGCAGTTCACAGGGGTCCGGGGAGCTGTTTTTT
TRBD1 | . | TRBJ2-7 | TRBV19 | CASSILPTGGYWEQYF | TGTGCCAGTAGTATCCTTCCGACAGGGGGCTACTGGGAGCAGTACTTC
. | . | TRBJ2-1 | TRBV11-2 | CASRDGGNEQFF | TGTGCCAGCAGAGACGGGGGTAATGAGCAGTTCTTC
TRBD2 | . | TRBJ2-5 | TRBV5-1 | CASSLGFGLLAGEETQYF | TGCGCCAGCAGCTTGGGGTTCGGGTTACTTGCGGGAGAAGAGACCCAGTACTTC
. | . | TRBJ1-4 | TRBV30 | CAWSLSEEKLFF | TGTGCCTGGAGTCTATCAGAGGAAAAACTGTTTTTT
. | . | TRBJ2-7 | TRBV27 | CASSLLTETNYEQYF | TGTGCCAGCAGTCTTCTGACAGAGACAAACTACGAGCAGTACTTC
. | . | TRBJ2-7 | TRBV9 | CASSDSGGEQAEQYF | TGTGCCAGCAGCGATTCAGGGGGGGAACAAGCGGAGCAGTACTTC
TRBD2 | once | TRBJ2-1 | TRBV6-5 | CASSYLGTTNEQFF | TGTGCCAGCAGTTACTTAGGGACTACCAATGAGCAGTTCTTC